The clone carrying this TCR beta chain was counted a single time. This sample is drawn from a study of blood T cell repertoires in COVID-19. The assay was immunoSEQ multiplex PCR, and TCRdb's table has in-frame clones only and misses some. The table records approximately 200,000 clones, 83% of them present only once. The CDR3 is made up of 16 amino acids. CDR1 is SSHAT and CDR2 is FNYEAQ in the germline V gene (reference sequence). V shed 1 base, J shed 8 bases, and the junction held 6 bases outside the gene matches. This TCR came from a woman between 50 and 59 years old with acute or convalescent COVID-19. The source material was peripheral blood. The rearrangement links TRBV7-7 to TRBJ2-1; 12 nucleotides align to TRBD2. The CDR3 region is CASSLGLAGEGDEQFF. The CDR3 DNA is TGTGCCAGCAGCTTAGGACTAGCGGGAGAAGGAGATGAGCAGTTCTTC.